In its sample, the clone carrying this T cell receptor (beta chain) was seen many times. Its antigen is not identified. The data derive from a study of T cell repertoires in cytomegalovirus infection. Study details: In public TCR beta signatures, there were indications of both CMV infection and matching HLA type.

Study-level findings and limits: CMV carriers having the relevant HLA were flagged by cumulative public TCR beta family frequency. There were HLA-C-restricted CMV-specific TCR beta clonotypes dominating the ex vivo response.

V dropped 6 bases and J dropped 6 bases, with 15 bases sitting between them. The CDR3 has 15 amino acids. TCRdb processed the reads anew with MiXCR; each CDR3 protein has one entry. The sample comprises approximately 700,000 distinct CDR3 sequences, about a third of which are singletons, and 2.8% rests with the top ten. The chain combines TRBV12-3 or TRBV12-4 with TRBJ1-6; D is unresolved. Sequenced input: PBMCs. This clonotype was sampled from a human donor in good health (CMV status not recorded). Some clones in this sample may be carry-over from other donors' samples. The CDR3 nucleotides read TGTGCCAGCAGACGTGCTCGTGCTTTTAATTCACCCCTCCACTTT. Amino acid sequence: CASRRARAFNSPLHF.